Listed below are T cell receptor beta chains from one sample, sequenced in a study of identifying expanded T cells in peripheral blood. Only in-frame clones appear in the TCRdb table, and some are missing; sequencing was by immunoSEQ multiplex PCR. In the table there are 100,000 or so clones, 75% to 90% of which are singletons. Sequencing was performed on blood. All receptors derive from a person aged 18 to 69 in good health. Each CDR3 is given with its conserved first and last residue. Each record gives: D gene, V gene, clone size, J gene, CDR3 protein, CDR3 DNA. A D gene is named only where the DNA matches it firmly. Only part of the rows carry a size: once, few, many, or a class if the clone is expanded.

NA,TRBV7-9,NA,TRBJ1-1,CASSLAKDRNTEAFF,TGTGCCAGCAGCTTAGCCAAGGACAGGAACACTGAAGCTTTCTTT
NA,TRBV2,NA,TRBJ2-1,CASSEWGGASYNEQFF,TGTGCCAGCAGTGAATGGGGGGGGGCCTCCTACAATGAGCAGTTCTTC
NA,TRBV4-3,NA,TRBJ1-1,CASSQDLGLEAFF,TGCGCCAGCAGCCAAGATTTGGGTCTTGAAGCTTTCTTT
NA,TRBV25-1,NA,TRBJ1-4,CASSEAGVTTNEKLFF,TGTGCCAGCAGTGAAGCCGGAGTCACAACTAATGAAAAACTGTTTTTT
NA,TRBV6-1,NA,TRBJ2-7,CASSPTWTAYEQYF,TGTGCCAGCAGTCCAACTTGGACAGCCTACGAGCAGTACTTC
NA,TRBV25-1,NA,TRBJ2-2,CASSPTGHTGELFF,TGTGCCAGCAGCCCGACGGGACACACCGGGGAGCTGTTTTTT
NA,TRBV11-2,NA,TRBJ2-2,CASSRVGVTGELFF,TGTGCCAGCAGCCGGGTGGGAGTCACCGGGGAGCTGTTTTTT
NA,TRBV6-5,NA,TRBJ2-5,CASSYAVQEETQYF,TGTGCCAGCAGTTACGCGGTACAGGAAGAGACCCAGTACTTC
TRBD2,TRBV11-2,NA,TRBJ2-7,CASSLGASGSGYEQYF,TGTGCCAGCAGCTTAGGAGCTAGCGGGAGTGGCTACGAGCAGTACTTC
TRBD1,TRBV19,NA,TRBJ1-5,CASSINRGRGNQPQHF,TGTGCCAGTAGTATTAACAGGGGTAGGGGCAATCAGCCCCAGCATTTT
NA,TRBV21-1,NA,TRBJ1-4,CASSKWGREERFDEKLFF,TGTGCCAGCAGCAAATGGGGCAGGGAGGAGAGATTTGATGAAAAACTGTTTTTT
TRBD2,TRBV27,NA,TRBJ2-5,CASSLGGLAGQETQYF,TGTGCCAGCAGTTTAGGCGGCCTAGCGGGGCAAGAGACCCAGTACTTC
NA,TRBV7-6,NA,TRBJ2-7,CASGGGPREQYF,TGTGCCAGCGGGGGGGGGCCGAGGGAGCAGTACTTC
NA,TRBV6-1,NA,TRBJ2-7,CASSWSGYEQYF,TGTGCCAGCAGTTGGAGCGGCTACGAGCAGTACTTC
TRBD1,TRBV2,NA,TRBJ1-3,CASSLDRVVGNTIYF,TGTGCCAGCAGCCTCGACAGGGTCGTTGGAAACACCATATATTTT
NA,TRBV11-3,NA,TRBJ2-3,CASSQGSKSTDTQYF,TGTGCCAGCAGCCAAGGATCTAAGAGCACAGATACGCAGTATTTT
NA,TRBV7-3,NA,TRBJ2-7,CASSLTRQDEQYF,TGTGCCAGCAGCTTGACTCGTCAGGACGAGCAGTACTTC
NA,TRBV6-6,NA,TRBJ2-3,CASSFPSITGDTQYF,TGTGCCAGCAGTTTCCCGTCGATAACAGGGGATACGCAGTATTTT
NA,TRBV2,NA,TRBJ1-5,CASSEAPGLVNQPQHF,TGTGCCAGCAGTGAAGCTCCGGGACTGGTCAATCAGCCCCAGCATTTT
TRBD1,TRBV15,NA,TRBJ2-1,CATSDKYGQGIYNEQFF,TGTGCCACCAGCGATAAGTATGGACAGGGAATCTACAATGAGCAGTTCTTC
NA,TRBV5-1,NA,TRBJ2-7,CASSEGSAYEQYF,TGCGCCAGCAGCGAGGGTTCAGCCTACGAGCAGTACTTC
NA,TRBV6-1,NA,TRBJ2-4,CASRVHSDSKNIQYF,TGTGCCAGCAGAGTCCACTCGGACTCCAAAAACATTCAGTACTTC
NA,TRBV6-6,NA,TRBJ2-1,CASSFAGPVYNEQFF,TGTGCCAGCAGTTTCGCGGGGCCCGTCTACAATGAGCAGTTCTTC
NA,TRBV10-1,NA,TRBJ2-5,CASSERPRGETQYF,TGCGCCAGCAGTGAGCGACCCCGGGGCGAGACCCAGTACTTC
NA,TRBV4-2,NA,TRBJ1-5,CASSQDHTVNQPQHF,TGTGCCAGCAGCCAAGATCACACAGTTAATCAGCCCCAGCATTTT
NA,TRBV7-9,NA,TRBJ2-1,CASSLRAGVINEQFF,TGTGCCAGCAGCTTACGCGCTGGGGTGATCAATGAGCAGTTCTTC
TRBD1,TRBV10-3,NA,TRBJ1-2,CAIRGPEKDRIHGYTF,TGTGCCATCAGGGGGCCTGAAAAGGACAGGATTCATGGCTACACCTTC
NA,TRBV4-3,once,TRBJ2-2,CASSQQGPFHGELFF,TGCGCCAGCAGCCAGCAAGGACCCTTCCACGGGGAGCTGTTTTTT
NA,TRBV11-2,NA,TRBJ1-6,CASSRSGLVGGVSPLHF,TGTGCCAGCAGCCGTTCTGGGTTAGTGGGGGGAGTATCACCCCTCCACTTT
TRBD1,TRBV10-3,NA,TRBJ1-2,CAISLSGGGYTF,TGTGCCATCAGTCTATCAGGGGGAGGCTACACCTTC
NA,TRBV7-7,once,TRBJ2-5,CASSAGRQETQYF,TGTGCCAGCAGCGCCGGACGGCAAGAGACCCAGTACTTC
TRBD1,TRBV6-4,NA,TRBJ1-4,CASSDPTPGQGVPGVGKLFF,TGTGCCAGCAGTGATCCTACCCCGGGACAGGGGGTCCCAGGGGTCGGAAAACTGTTTTTT
NA,TRBV19,NA,TRBJ1-2,CASSSFQGIDGYTF,TGTGCCAGTAGTTCTTTCCAGGGGATCGATGGCTACACCTTC
NA,TRBV4-1,NA,TRBJ1-1,CASSQGEGYTEAFF,TGCGCCAGCAGCCAAGGGGAAGGCTACACTGAAGCTTTCTTT
TRBD2,TRBV27,NA,TRBJ2-2,CASSLTSGKALPGELFF,TGTGCCAGCAGTTTAACTAGCGGGAAGGCTCTCCCCGGGGAGCTGTTTTTT
TRBD2,TRBV19,once,TRBJ2-7,CASSRLAAGGLDEQYF,TGTGCCAGTAGTCGTTTAGCGGCGGGGGGGCTGGACGAGCAGTACTTC
NA,TRBV5-1,many,TRBJ1-1,CASSLVGYMNTEAFF,TGCGCCAGCAGCTTGGTAGGGTACATGAACACTGAAGCTTTCTTT
NA,TRBV7-8,NA,TRBJ2-2,CASSLMAGRVNGELFF,TGTGCCAGCAGCTTAATGGCAGGCAGGGTTAACGGGGAGCTGTTTTTT
NA,TRBV30,NA,TRBJ1-1,CAWSVRANTEAFF,TGTGCCTGGAGTGTACGGGCGAACACTGAAGCTTTCTTT
NA,TRBV6-5,NA,TRBJ1-5,CASNPSYSNQPQHF,TGTGCCAGCAACCCGTCATATAGCAATCAGCCCCAGCATTTT
TRBD1,TRBV18,NA,TRBJ1-6,CASSPGQYNSPLHF,TGTGCCAGCTCACCGGGACAGTATAATTCACCCCTCCACTTT
NA,TRBV5-8,NA,TRBJ1-1,CASSPRGWETEAFF,TGTGCCAGCAGCCCGAGAGGGTGGGAAACTGAAGCTTTCTTT
TRBD2,TRBV5-4,NA,TRBJ2-1,CASSNLAGKSNEQFF,TGTGCCAGCAGCAACTTAGCGGGGAAAAGCAATGAGCAGTTCTTC